This T cell receptor beta chain was observed in a study of human T cells and chemical hapten exposure. Study in general: Sensitization involved placing 2% DPC onto a roughly 2 cm by roughly 2 cm region of upper inner arm skin.

On this clonotype itself: Its antigen remains unknown.

Time point meaning: patch test 1, 2 weeks after DPC sensitization. Treatment defined: therapeutic diphenylcyclopropenone sensitization with weekly scalp DPC. Every donor had alopecia and was 18 to 70 years old; all were suitable for DPC. Findings and limits, study-wide: Unchanged with DPC sensitization were TCRs above 1 in 1000 frequency.

Study processing details: Between roughly 20,000 and 690,600 TCRs appeared in each sample, and the median stood at about 100,000. TCRdb redid the calling of the RACE reads with MiXCR, one entry per CDR3 protein. TCRdb assigned the V and J calls; the authors' analysis was not used. There are roughly 120,000 distinct CDR3 sequences in the sample; over 10% occur only once, and over 1.1% lies in the top ten. V was pared by 6 bases and J by 0 bases, with 6 bases of the junction left unmatched. The CDR3 has 15 amino acids. Germline CDR1 and CDR2: MNHEY and SVGEGT. Here the sequenced sample was whole blood, taken in connection with sensitization to the hapten diphenylcyclopropenone (DPC). The genes are TRBV6-2 or TRBV6-3 and TRBJ2-7; 9 nucleotides match TRBD1. This TCR came from a woman aged 45-65 years with alopecia areata. Some clones in this sample may be carry-over from other donors' samples. The CDR3 nucleotides read TGTGCCAGCAGAACCGGACAGGGGAGCTCCTACGAGCAGTACTTC. Translation: CASRTGQGSSYEQYF.